A single T cell receptor (beta chain) is shown here with its context. The CDR3 covers 19 residues. Germline CDR1 is LGHNA and CDR2 is YNFKEQ. With 0 bases clipped from V and 5 bases from J, the junction kept 12 bases outside the gene matches. Generated by immunoSEQ multiplex PCR, the TCRdb table keeps only in-frame clones and is missing some. Among more than 60,000 clones listed, around 90% were seen once. The data were taken from a study of human versus mouse CDR3 diversity and MHC coevolution. The receptor was derived from a person aged 25 to 69 in good health. V usage is TRBV4-2 and J usage is TRBJ2-5; 13 bases match TRBD2. The sample was naive CD4+ T cells from blood. Subset denoted: CD45RO-negative CD62L-positive naive CD4 T cells. The CDR3 DNA follows: TGTGCCAGCAGCCAAGAAACTAGCGGGAGGGCCGGAGGCTCGGAGACCCAGTACTTC. This gives the protein CASSQETSGRAGGSETQYF.